A single sample is the source of the 22 T cell receptor beta chains below, sequenced in a study of blood T cell repertoires in COVID-19. Data came from immunoSEQ multiplex PCR; TCRdb stores just in-frame clones and leaves some out. The sample records 250,000 or so clones, 85% to 90% being singletons. The specimen sequenced was peripheral blood. These receptors were taken from a woman in her 70s with active or convalescent COVID-19.

V is TRBV7-9 and J is TRBJ1-1; D remains ambiguous. Germline V lookup: CDR1 SEHNR, CDR2 FQNEAQ (reference sequence). Trimming removed 5 bases at V and 8 bases at J, with 18 bases between. This CDR3 is built from 14 residues. The CDR3 sequence is CASSPGVRKEEAFF. The CDR3 DNA reads as TGTGCCAGCAGCCCCGGCGTGAGGAAGGAGGAAGCTTTCTTT.

V usage is TRBV12-3 or TRBV12-4 and J usage is TRBJ1-1, with D possibly being TRBD1 (5 bases). The V and J ends lost 7 bases and 8 bases respectively, with 8 bases between them. The CDR3 runs to 10 residues. This CDR3 is CASTGGEAFF. DNA of the CDR3: TGTGCCAGCACGGGGGGAGAAGCTTTCTTT.

The chain joins TRBV19 to TRBJ1-4, with 7 positions matching TRBD1. CDR3 length equals 16 residues. The ends lost 4 bases at V and 0 bases at J; junction bases unmatched: 5. CDR1 and CDR2 (germline): LNHDA, SQIVND (reference sequence). CDR3 sequence: CASSTRQGSTNEKLFF. The CDR3 DNA follows: TGTGCCAGTAGTACTCGACAGGGCTCAACTAATGAAAAACTGTTTTTT.

This clone was seen once. CDR3 nucleotide sequence: TGTGCCAGCAGGGGGGAGGACAGGTTGAACACTGAAGCTTTCTTT. The encoded protein is CASRGEDRLNTEAFF. The V and J genes are TRBV6-4 and TRBJ1-1; 7 nucleotides line up with TRBD1. The ends lost 6 bases at V and 0 bases at J; junction bases unmatched: 7. This CDR3 contains 15 residues. The germline V gene encodes CDR1 MRHNA and CDR2 SNTAGT.

This chain uses TRBV5-4 with TRBJ2-7; TRBD1 is a possible D gene (5 bases). Germline lookup yields CDR1 SGHNT and CDR2 YYREEE (reference sequence). V lost 4 bases and J lost 4, with 9 bases in between. The CDR3 contains 12 residues. The CDR3 region is CASSADTYEQYF. The CDR3 DNA reads as TGTGCCAGCAGCGCGGACACTTACGAGCAGTACTTC.

V is TRBV13 and J is TRBJ1-2; weak D call: TRBD1 (5 bases). V lost 7 bases and J 1 base, leaving 10 bases between the germline ends. The V gene's germline CDR1 is PRHDT and CDR2 FYEKMQ (reference sequence). There are 13 residues in the CDR3. The DNA of the CDR3 is TGTGCCAGCACCGGGGGGGTTAACTATGGCTACACCTTC. Its translation is CASTGGVNYGYTF.

The chain is built from TRBV3-1 (or the pseudogene TRBV3-2) and TRBJ1-2; possibly TRBD1 for D (5 bases). This CDR3 comprises 13 residues. The V gene lost 4 bases and the J gene lost 7 bases, with 13 bases spanning the gap. Germline V gene data show CDR1 as LGHDT and CDR2 as YNNKEL (reference sequence). CDR3: CASSPGHPSGYTF. In nucleotides, the CDR3 is TGTGCCAGCAGCCCAGGACATCCGAGTGGCTACACCTTC.

The CDR3 loop is CASSYEVVATNEKLFF. DNA of the CDR3: TGTGCCAGCAGTTACGAGGTAGTTGCAACTAATGAAAAACTGTTTTTT. The chain uses TRBV6-5 and TRBJ1-4; D is unclear. The germline V and J ends were trimmed by 2 bases and 0 bases, with 10 bases remaining between them. Germline CDR1 reads MNHEY; CDR2 reads SVGAGI. The CDR3 is made up of 16 amino acids.

The J gene is TRBJ1-1, the V gene TRBV11-2; possibly TRBD1 for D (5 bases). The V end lost 4 bases, the J end lost 3 bases, and 9 bases lay between the germline ends. The CDR3 is 13 residues long. Germline V gene data show CDR1 as SGHAT and CDR2 as FQNNGV. The CDR3 loop is CASSSQGYTEAFF. In nucleotides, the CDR3 is TGTGCCAGCAGCTCTCAGGGCTACACTGAAGCTTTCTTT.

The CDR3 spells CASISVGGSEAFF. DNA for the CDR3: TGTGCCAGCATTTCAGTGGGGGGGTCTGAAGCTTTCTTT. The chain carries TRBV27 and TRBJ1-1; TRBD1 is a possible D gene (5 bases). V was pared by 7 bases and J by 6 bases, with 15 bases between. The CDR3 contains 13 residues. Germline-derived CDR1 and CDR2 are MNHEY and SMNVEV (reference sequence).

The genes are TRBV6-4 and TRBJ2-7, with 7 bases aligning to TRBD1. V was clipped by 4 bases and J by 3 bases; unmatched bases: 3. CDR1 is MRHNA and CDR2 is SNTAGT in the germline V gene. This CDR3 contains 13 residues. CDR3 sequence (DNA): TGTGCCAGCAGTGTGGGGACAGACTACGAGCAGTACTTC. Encoded protein: CASSVGTDYEQYF.

The V call is TRBV6-2 or TRBV6-3, the J call TRBJ2-7, with a weak D call TRBD1 (6 bases). V gave up 5 bases and J gave up 5 bases, with 19 bases separating them. Germline values: CDR1 MNHEY, CDR2 SVGEGT. The CDR3 runs 15 residues. The CDR3 loop reads CASSLPRTTGDEQYF. CDR3 in DNA: TGTGCCAGCAGTCTCCCCCGCACGACAGGTGACGAGCAGTACTTC.

V usage is TRBV19 and J usage is TRBJ2-2, with a possible D match to TRBD1 (6 bases). V lost 9 bases, J lost 4 bases, and 18 bases lay in between. In germline, CDR1 is LNHDA, CDR2 SQIVND (reference sequence). The CDR3 totals 15 residues. The CDR3 here is CASKQGQQGTGELFF. CDR3 nucleotides: TGTGCCAGCAAACAGGGTCAGCAGGGCACCGGGGAGCTGTTTTTT. The full variable domain, with the rest looked up from reference TRBV19 and TRBJ2-2, is DGGITQSPKYLFRKEGQNVTLSCEQNLNHDAMYWYRQDPGQGLRLIYYSQIVNDFQKGDIAEGYSVSREKKESFPLTVTSAQKNPTAFYLCASKQGQQGTGELFFGEGSRLTVL.

V and J are TRBV18 and TRBJ2-1; 9 nucleotides line up with TRBD2. Germline assignment: CDR1 KGHSH and CDR2 LQKENI. The V gene end was trimmed by 5 bases and the J gene end by 7 bases; junction bases not matched to a gene: 9. There are 15 residues in the CDR3. The CDR3 reads CASSAAGGPLNEQFF. CDR3 in DNA: TGTGCCAGCTCAGCCGCGGGGGGGCCATTGAATGAGCAGTTCTTC.

The genes are TRBV29-1 and TRBJ1-1; D is possibly TRBD1 (5 bases). From germline, CDR1 is SQVTM and CDR2 ANQGSEA. The V and J ends lost 5 bases and 5 bases respectively, with 18 bases between them. The CDR3 contains 14 residues. The CDR3 reads CSVQFIGVSTEAFF. The CDR3 DNA sequence: TGCAGCGTTCAATTTATAGGGGTTTCAACTGAAGCTTTCTTT.

This rearrangement joins TRBV19 to TRBJ1-5; 7 positions match TRBD1. The CDR3 length is 15 residues. Germline CDR1 LNHDA, CDR2 SQIVND (reference sequence). V shed 3 bases, J shed 4 bases, and the junction held 6 bases outside the gene matches. The DNA for the CDR3 is TGTGCCAGTAGTATGGCGGACAGGCCAAATCAGCCCCAGCATTTT. Encoded protein: CASSMADRPNQPQHF.

The chain has TRBV20-1 and TRBJ2-5; D gene ambiguous. Germline lookup yields CDR1 DFQATT and CDR2 SNEGSKA (reference sequence). V was cut by 7 bases and J by 5 bases, with 11 bases left in between. This CDR3 region has 11 residues. CDR3 in amino acids: CSVPPRETQYF. The CDR3 bases are TGCAGTGTCCCCCCCAGGGAGACCCAGTACTTC.

This CDR3 is CASSYTLGGATEAFF. In nucleotides, the CDR3 is TGTGCCAGCAGTTATACGCTAGGGGGGGCCACTGAAGCTTTCTTT. The chain employs TRBV6-6 and TRBJ1-1; perhaps TRBD1 as D (6 bases). V was pared by 3 bases and J by 4 bases, with 15 bases between. The CDR3 is 15 residues long. Germline V gene sequence: CDR1 MNHNY, CDR2 SVGAGI (reference sequence).

V usage is TRBV6-5 and J usage is TRBJ1-5, with TRBD1 identical over 7 bases. The CDR3 contains 13 residues. Germline CDR1 is MNHEY and CDR2 is SVGAGI. V was clipped by 5 bases and J by 5 bases; unmatched bases: 3. The chain's CDR3 is CASSTGEYQPQHF. The CDR3 nucleotides read TGTGCCAGCAGTACAGGGGAGTATCAGCCCCAGCATTTT.

The chain uses TRBV9 and TRBJ1-6; 9 bases align to TRBD1. This CDR3 is built from 14 residues. V was clipped by 0 bases and J by 19 bases; unmatched bases: 11. The germline V gene encodes CDR1 SGDLS and CDR2 YYNGEE. The CDR3 protein is CASSVEDRGNPLHF. CDR3 nucleotides: TGTGCCAGCAGCGTAGAGGACAGGGGCAATCCCTTACACTTT.

This clone was found a few times. CDR3 coding DNA: TGTGCCAGTAGTGGGGAACGGGGGGTCACAGATACGCAGTATTTT. It specifies CASSGERGVTDTQYF. The chain combines TRBV19 with TRBJ2-3; 7 bases match TRBD2. Germline values: CDR1 LNHDA, CDR2 SQIVND (reference sequence). The CDR3 runs 15 residues. Trimming at V came to 5 bases and at J to 2 bases, leaving 7 bases not matched to a gene.

The rearrangement uses TRBV10-3 and TRBJ2-7; 7 bases line up with TRBD1. J lost 1 base, V lost 6 bases, and 6 bases had no gene match. Germline CDR1 ENHRY, CDR2 SYGVKD. This CDR3 is 14 amino acids long. The CDR3 nucleotides read TGTGCCATCAGGGGGTCAGGGGGATCCTACGAGCAGTACTTC. Translation: CAIRGSGGSYEQYF.